The next 24 T cell receptor beta chains were all read from a single sample in a study of shared clonotypes between healthy human individuals. TCRdb's table, derived via immunoSEQ multiplex PCR, lists solely in-frame clones and lacks some. The sample consists of hundreds of thousands of clones, 92% of them appearing once. Naivety among CD8 cells was defined by CD45RO negativity and positive CCR7 selection, thereby excluding terminally differentiated effector memory CD45RA+ cells. The specimen sequenced was naive CD8+ T cells sorted from blood. The receptors come from a man aged 25-45 years in good health.

Only one count was recorded for this clone. The chain recombines TRBV5-5 with TRBJ1-5; D may be TRBD1 (6 bases). Germline values: CDR1 SGHKS, CDR2 YYEKEE (reference sequence). The ends were cut back, 4 bases at V and 1 base at J, with 18 bases in the middle. The CDR3 length is 17 residues. The CDR3 reads CASSLVPRGLSNQPQHF. CDR3 coding DNA: TGTGCCAGCAGCCTGGTCCCCAGGGGCCTGAGCAATCAGCCCCAGCATTTT.

The chain carries TRBV7-9 and TRBJ2-3; 8 bases fit TRBD2. J was trimmed by 1 base and V by 11 bases; bases with no gene match: 20. The CDR3 contains 18 residues. Germline lookup yields CDR1 SEHNR and CDR2 FQNEAQ (reference sequence). The CDR3 sequence is CAADRPFGSGSGTDTQYF. Written as DNA, the CDR3 is TGTGCCGCCGATCGACCTTTCGGGAGCGGGAGCGGCACAGATACGCAGTATTTT.

The chain couples TRBV6-1 to TRBJ2-2, with a weak D call TRBD2 (6 bases). Germline V CDR1 and CDR2: MNHNS, SASEGT. Trimming pared 4 bases from V and 5 bases from J, leaving 14 bases between. The length of the CDR3 is 15 residues. CDR3 sequence reads: CASSGQAGLTGELFF. The CDR3 coding sequence is TGTGCCAGCAGTGGCCAGGCGGGGCTAACCGGGGAGCTGTTTTTT.

The chain joins TRBV7-9 to TRBJ1-4; D gene uncertain. V dropped 2 bases and J dropped 3 bases, with 13 bases sitting between them. This CDR3 has 16 residues. The V gene's germline CDR1 is SEHNR and CDR2 FQNEAQ (reference sequence). The CDR3 sequence: CASSLSREGANEKLFF. The CDR3 coding sequence is TGTGCCAGCAGCTTAAGTAGGGAGGGTGCTAATGAAAAACTGTTTTTT. The full variable domain, its missing parts supplied by reference TRBV7-9 and TRBJ1-4, is DTGVSQNPRHKITKRGQNVTFRCDPISEHNRLYWYRQTLGQGPEFLTYFQNEAQLEKSRLLSDRFSAERPKGSFSTLEIQRTEQGDSAMYLCASSLSREGANEKLFFGSGTQLSVL.

The chain recombines TRBV2 with TRBJ2-1; 11 bases are shared with TRBD2. This CDR3 has 16 residues. J lost 2 bases, V lost 6 bases, and 6 bases had no gene match. The germline V gene has CDR1 SNHLY and CDR2 FYNNEI. The CDR3 protein is CASRGTSGKTYNEQFF. CDR3 DNA sequence: TGTGCCAGCAGGGGGACTAGCGGTAAGACCTACAATGAGCAGTTCTTC. Supplemented by reference TRBV2 and TRBJ2-1, the full variable domain reads EPEVTQTPSHQVTQMGQEVILRCVPISNHLYFYWYRQILGQKVEFLVSFYNNEISEKSEIFDDQFSVERPDGSNFTLKIRSTKLEDSAMYFCASRGTSGKTYNEQFFGPGTRLTVL.

This chain connects TRBV5-5 to TRBJ2-5; D possibly corresponds to TRBD2 (6 bases). The germline V gene has CDR1 SGHKS and CDR2 YYEKEE (reference sequence). V was trimmed by 0 bases and J by 4 bases, leaving 13 bases between them. The CDR3 is 15 residues long. The CDR3 DNA is TGTGCCAGCAGCTTGGCCAGTATTAGCGGAGAGACCCAGTACTTC. Translating gives CASSLASISGETQYF.

This chain connects TRBV7-9 to TRBJ1-4; tentatively, D is TRBD1 (5 bases). CDR3 length: 14 amino acids. Trimming took off 5 bases at V and 4 bases at J, with 11 bases between the two ends. Germline V gene lookup returns CDR1 SEHNR and CDR2 FQNEAQ (reference sequence). The CDR3 DNA reads as TGTGCCAGCAGCGGGGGACCGGTTAATGAAAAACTGTTTTTT. It yields the protein CASSGGPVNEKLFF.

The chain employs TRBV13 and TRBJ2-1; TRBD2 matches 14 bases. V dropped 5 bases and J dropped 7; count of bases not matched to a gene: 7. The germline CDR1 and CDR2 sequences are PRHDT and FYEKMQ (reference sequence). CDR3 length: 16 residues. The CDR3 DNA reads TGTGCCAGCAGCAGCTATGGGACTAGCGGGAGAAATGAGCAGTTCTTC. Protein sequence: CASSSYGTSGRNEQFF.

V and J are TRBV2 and TRBJ2-7, with 12 bases matching TRBD2. The CDR3 contains 16 residues. The ends lost 3 bases at V and 7 bases at J; junction bases unmatched: 10. Germline V CDR1 and CDR2: SNHLY, FYNNEI. CDR3 sequence: CASSDLPGLAGGEQYF. In DNA form, the CDR3 reads TGTGCCAGCAGTGACTTACCGGGACTAGCGGGCGGGGAGCAGTACTTC.

With regard to this clone: At one of its ends the junction is not consistent with the germline gene, which may arise from a read error. The same CDR3 can be traced to other DNA sequences in this sample. The chain is built from TRBV9 and TRBJ2-2; D might be TRBD1 or TRBD2, each matching 5 bases. The CDR3 is 13 residues long. Per germline, CDR1 SGDLS and CDR2 YYNGEE. The CDR3 here is CASSVSGPGELFF. The CDR3 nucleotides read TGTGCCAGCAGCGTTTCGGGGCCCGGGGAGTTGTTTTTT.

The rearrangement uses TRBV18 and TRBJ1-1, with no clear D. This CDR3 contains 16 residues. V was cut by 6 bases and J by 3 bases, with 20 bases left in between. In germline, CDR1 is KGHSH, CDR2 LQKENI. The CDR3 loop is CASSRVSHRMDTEAFF. The CDR3 DNA reads as TGTGCCAGCTCTCGAGTCTCGCATAGGATGGACACTGAAGCTTTCTTT.

This chain connects TRBV9 to TRBJ2-1; possible D gene TRBD2, 6 bases. The CDR3 is 11 residues long. V gave up 10 bases and J gave up 9 bases, with 14 bases separating them. The germline gives CDR1 SGDLS, CDR2 YYNGEE. The chain's CDR3 is CAGGSPSEQFF. The CDR3 region has the DNA TGTGCCGGGGGGAGTCCGAGTGAGCAGTTCTTC.

This clone was picked up many times. The V call is TRBV27, the J call TRBJ2-7; D not resolved. Trimming took 3 bases from V and 1 from J, leaving 10 bases between them. The CDR3 is made up of 14 amino acids. Germline CDR1 is MNHEY and CDR2 is SMNVEV (reference sequence). In DNA, the CDR3 is TGTGCCAGCAGTTTCCAGGCCAGGTCCTACGAGCAGTACTTC. It encodes CASSFQARSYEQYF.

The gene calls are TRBV13 and TRBJ1-1; TRBD1 matches 8 bases. This CDR3 is built from 14 residues. The V gene's germline CDR1 is PRHDT and CDR2 FYEKMQ (reference sequence). With V trimmed by 5 bases and J by 7 bases, 9 bases remained unmatched. CDR3 sequence (DNA): TGTGCCAGCAGCCTACTGACAGGGGAGGGTGAAGCTTTCTTT. Its protein product is CASSLLTGEGEAFF. The full variable domain, its missing parts supplied by reference TRBV13 and TRBJ1-1, is AAGVIQSPRHLIKEKRETATLKCYPIPRHDTVYWYQQGPGQDPQFLISFYEKMQSDKGSIPDRFSAQQFSDYHSELNMSSLELGDSALYFCASSLLTGEGEAFFGQGTRLTVV.

The chain employs TRBV7-8 and TRBJ1-1; D ambiguous. The CDR3 loop spans 15 amino acids. V dropped 5 bases and J dropped 4 bases, with 17 bases sitting between them. Germline V gives CDR1 SGHVS, CDR2 FQNEAQ. CDR3 residues: CASSLRFPQSTEAFF. For the CDR3, the DNA is TGTGCCAGCAGCCTAAGGTTCCCTCAGAGCACTGAAGCTTTCTTT.

The CDR3 sequence: CASSPDYIQETQYF. DNA of the CDR3: TGTGCCAGCAGCCCGGACTACATCCAAGAGACCCAGTACTTC. The chain has TRBV7-9 and TRBJ2-5, with a weak D call TRBD2 (6 bases). CDR3 length: 14 amino acids. Germline loops: CDR1 SEHNR, CDR2 FQNEAQ (reference sequence). V was pared by 5 bases and J by 1 base, with 11 bases between.

The DNA for the CDR3 is TGTGCCAGCAGCTTATATCCGGGACAGGGAGATAGAAGCAATCAGCCCCAGCATTTT. It encodes CASSLYPGQGDRSNQPQHF. This sequence joins TRBV7-6 and TRBJ1-5; TRBD1 matches 9 bases. The CDR3 runs to 19 residues. The ends lost 2 bases at V and 1 base at J; junction bases unmatched: 12. Germline V lookup: CDR1 SGHVS, CDR2 FNYEAQ. Together with reference TRBV7-6 and TRBJ1-5, the CDR3 gives the full variable domain: GAGVSQSPRYKVTKRGQDVALRCDPISGHVSLYWYRQALGQGPEFLTYFNYEAQQDKSGLPNDRFSAERPEGSISTLTIQRTEQRDSAMYRCASSLYPGQGDRSNQPQHFGDGTRLSIL.

The chain is built from TRBV28 and TRBJ2-7; TRBD2 aligns across 8 bases. The germline gives CDR1 MDHEN, CDR2 SYDVKM. CDR3 length: 16 amino acids. Trimming cost V 4 bases and J 4 bases; bases outside gene matches: 12. CDR3 nucleotides: TGTGCCAGCAGTTCCCCCTTAGCGGGACAAGGATACGAGCAGTACTTC. Translating gives CASSSPLAGQGYEQYF.

This chain uses TRBV7-8 with TRBJ2-5; D is unresolved. Per germline, CDR1 SGHVS and CDR2 FQNEAQ. CDR3 length equals 11 residues. Trimming removed 8 bases at V and 5 bases at J, with 9 bases between. For the CDR3, the DNA is TGTGCCAGCGTGGGTTTGGAGACCCAGTACTTC. It codes for CASVGLETQYF.

This clone was recorded only once. V usage is TRBV18 and J usage is TRBJ2-7; D uncertain. The CDR3 length is 16 residues. Trimming stripped 2 bases from V and 4 bases from J, with 18 bases between. CDR1 and CDR2 from the germline V gene are KGHSH and LQKENI. CDR3 sequence reads: CASSPKEGLEVYEQYF. CDR3 DNA: TGTGCCAGCTCACCAAAGGAAGGGCTAGAAGTATACGAGCAGTACTTC.

V usage is TRBV18 and J usage is TRBJ2-2; TRBD2 agrees at 9 bases. With 4 bases clipped from V and 3 bases from J, the junction kept 6 bases outside the gene matches. This CDR3 has 16 amino acids. The V gene's germline CDR1 is KGHSH and CDR2 LQKENI. This CDR3 is CASSRGRGPDTGELFF. CDR3 nucleotides: TGTGCCAGCTCACGCGGGAGGGGCCCAGACACCGGGGAGCTGTTTTTT. Using reference TRBV18 and TRBJ2-2 for the parts outside the CDR3, the full variable domain is NAGVMQNPRHLVRRRGQEARLRCSPMKGHSHVYWYRQLPEEGLKFMVYLQKENIIDESGMPKERFSAEFPKEGPSILRIQQVVRGDSAAYFCASSRGRGPDTGELFFGEGSRLTVL.

The V gene is TRBV7-2, the J gene TRBJ2-7; D is tentatively TRBD1 or TRBD2 (6 bases each). In germline, CDR1 is SGHTA, CDR2 FQGNSA. Trimming left V 6 bases short and J 0 bases short, with 15 bases between. This CDR3 has 15 residues. CDR3 bases: TGTGCCAGCAGAGAGGGGGACGGGAGCTCCTACGAGCAGTACTTC. It yields the protein CASREGDGSSYEQYF.

The chain recombines TRBV15 with TRBJ2-3; 10 nucleotides line up with TRBD2. Germline trimming cut 4 bases from V and 6 bases from J; bases unmatched to any gene: 4. There are 14 residues in the CDR3. CDR1 LNHNV and CDR2 YYDKDF come from the germline V gene (reference sequence). The CDR3: CATSTSGRADTQYF. CDR3 DNA: TGTGCCACCAGCACCAGCGGGAGGGCCGATACGCAGTATTTT.

This chain joins TRBV4-3 and TRBJ1-1; 8 bases line up with TRBD1. This CDR3 contains 15 residues. The germline V gene encodes CDR1 LGHNA and CDR2 YSLEER. V lost 1 base to trimming and J lost 0 bases; unmatched junction nucleotides: 1. This CDR3 reads CASSQGDRMNTEAFF. For the CDR3, the DNA is TGCGCCAGCAGCCAAGGGGACAGGATGAACACTGAAGCTTTCTTT.